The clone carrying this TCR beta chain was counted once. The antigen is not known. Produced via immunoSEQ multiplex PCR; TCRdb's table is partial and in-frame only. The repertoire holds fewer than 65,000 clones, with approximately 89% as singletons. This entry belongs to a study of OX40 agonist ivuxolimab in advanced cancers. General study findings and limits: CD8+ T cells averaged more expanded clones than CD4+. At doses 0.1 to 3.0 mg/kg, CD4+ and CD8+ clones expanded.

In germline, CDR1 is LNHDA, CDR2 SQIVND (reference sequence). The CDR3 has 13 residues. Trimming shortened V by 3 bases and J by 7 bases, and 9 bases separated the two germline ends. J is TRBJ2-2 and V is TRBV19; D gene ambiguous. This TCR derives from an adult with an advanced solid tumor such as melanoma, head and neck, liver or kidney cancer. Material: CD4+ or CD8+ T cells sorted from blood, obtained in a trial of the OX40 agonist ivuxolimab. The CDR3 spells CASSIFEYGELFF. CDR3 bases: TGTGCCAGTAGTATCTTTGAGTACGGGGAGCTGTTTTTT.